Listed below are T cell receptor beta chains from one sample, sequenced in a study of identical twins. TCRdb fed the 5' RACE reads into MiXCR, producing one record per CDR3 protein. The sample carries roughly 1.6 million distinct CDR3 sequences, about 32% recorded once. Sequencing was performed on cord blood. The source is a newborn girl in good health. Both conserved end residues are part of each CDR3. Fields, in order: CDR3 protein, CDR3 DNA, V gene, D gene, clone size, J gene. D genes are given only for firm matches. Size values are once, few and many counts, or a class for expanded clones, and some rows have none.

CDR3: CASSPINTAYNEQFF; DNA: TGTGCCAGCAGCCCCATAAACACGGCCTACAATGAGCAGTTCTTC; V: TRBV3-1; D: -; size: -; J: TRBJ2-1
CDR3: CASSKIADPTYEQYF; DNA: TGTGCCAGCAGCAAAATAGCGGACCCGACCTACGAGCAGTACTTC; V: TRBV9; D: -; size: -; J: TRBJ2-7
CDR3: CASSQVSFQETQYF; DNA: TGCGCCAGCAGCCAAGTTAGCTTTCAAGAGACCCAGTACTTC; V: TRBV4-1; D: -; size: many; J: TRBJ2-5
CDR3: CASGLAVYNEQFF; DNA: TGTGCCAGTGGACTAGCGGTCTACAATGAGCAGTTCTTC; V: TRBV7-2; D: TRBD2; size: many; J: TRBJ2-1
CDR3: CASSLGTVRTNEKLFF; DNA: TGTGCCAGCAGCTTAGGGACAGTGAGAACTAATGAAAAACTGTTTTTT; V: TRBV7-9; D: -; size: -; J: TRBJ1-4
CDR3: CASSFADRTYGYTF; DNA: TGTGCCAGCAGTTTTGCGGACAGGACCTATGGCTACACCTTC; V: TRBV12-3/TRBV12-4; D: TRBD1; size: -; J: TRBJ1-2
CDR3: CASSLSGGALTQETQFF; DNA: TGTGCCAGCAGCCTTAGCGGGGGGGCCCTCACCCAAGAGACCCAGTTCTTC; V: TRBV13; D: TRBD2; size: -; J: TRBJ2-1
CDR3: CSAPRGGHYNEQFF; DNA: TGCAGTGCTCCCCGGGGGGGGCACTACAATGAGCAGTTCTTC; V: TRBV20-1; D: TRBD2; size: -; J: TRBJ2-1
CDR3: CASSAGSSTDTQYF; DNA: TGTGCCAGCAGCGCCGGATCTAGCACAGATACGCAGTATTTT; V: TRBV25-1; D: -; size: few; J: TRBJ2-3
CDR3: CASSLRTGGRTSADTQYF; DNA: TGTGCCAGCAGTCTACGGACAGGGGGAAGGACTAGCGCAGATACGCAGTATTTT; V: TRBV12-3/TRBV12-4; D: -; size: -; J: TRBJ2-3
CDR3: CASRTGQNEKLFF; DNA: TGCGCCAGCCGGACAGGACAGAATGAAAAACTGTTTTTT; V: TRBV5-1; D: TRBD1; size: few; J: TRBJ1-4
CDR3: CASSSVSGYGNTIYF; DNA: TGTGCCAGCAGTTCGGTTTCAGGGTACGGAAACACCATATATTTT; V: TRBV12-3/TRBV12-4; D: -; size: -; J: TRBJ1-3
CDR3: CGASQDKETQYF; DNA: TGCGGTGCTAGTCAGGATAAAGAGACCCAGTACTTC; V: TRBV20-1; D: -; size: -; J: TRBJ2-5
CDR3: CASSYRKAAGKETQYF; DNA: TGTGCCAGCAGTTACCGAAAGGCTGCCGGGAAAGAGACCCAGTACTTC; V: TRBV6-5; D: -; size: few; J: TRBJ2-5
CDR3: CASSLRWGVSTDTQYF; DNA: TGTGCCAGCAGTTTAAGATGGGGGGTGAGCACAGATACGCAGTATTTT; V: TRBV12-3/TRBV12-4; D: -; size: -; J: TRBJ2-3
CDR3: CASSLAGKGGTEAFF; DNA: TGTGCCAGCAGCTTAGCAGGGAAAGGAGGGACTGAAGCTTTCTTT; V: TRBV5-6; D: -; size: -; J: TRBJ1-1
CDR3: CATLRGPTYNEQFF; DNA: TGCGCCACTTTACGCGGGCCGACCTACAATGAGCAGTTCTTC; V: TRBV23-1; D: -; size: -; J: TRBJ2-1
CDR3: CASSEEVVSGTDSPLHF; DNA: TGTGCCAGCAGTGAAGAAGTCGTGTCAGGGACGGATTCACCCCTCCACTTT; V: TRBV2; D: -; size: -; J: TRBJ1-6
CDR3: CASTHQGYGYTF; DNA: TGTGCCAGCACCCATCAGGGCTATGGCTACACCTTC; V: TRBV7-9; D: -; size: few; J: TRBJ1-2
CDR3: CASSLWDDRAQYF; DNA: TGTGCCAGCAGTTTATGGGATGACAGGGCTCAGTACTTC; V: TRBV12-3/TRBV12-4; D: TRBD1; size: -; J: TRBJ2-7
CDR3: CASSEGIYRGEAFF; DNA: TGTGCCAGCAGTGAAGGTATTTACAGGGGGGAAGCTTTCTTT; V: TRBV6-1; D: TRBD1; size: few; J: TRBJ1-1
CDR3: CSAKLAGGGPDTQYF; DNA: TGCAGTGCTAAACTAGCGGGGGGCGGCCCAGATACGCAGTATTTT; V: TRBV20-1; D: TRBD2; size: -; J: TRBJ2-3
CDR3: CATSEGRREGMDEQFF; DNA: TGTGCCACCAGTGAAGGGCGTCGGGAGGGGATGGATGAGCAGTTCTTC; V: TRBV2; D: TRBD2; size: -; J: TRBJ2-1
CDR3: CASSVTGFYEQYF; DNA: TGTGCCAGCAGCGTAACAGGGTTCTACGAGCAGTACTTC; V: TRBV6-6; D: -; size: many; J: TRBJ2-7
CDR3: CASSADRFQPQHF; DNA: TGTGCCAGCAGCGCGGACAGGTTTCAGCCCCAGCATTTT; V: TRBV28; D: TRBD1; size: -; J: TRBJ1-5